The clone carrying this T cell receptor (beta chain) was seen more than once but under ten times. The antigen remains undetermined. This entry belongs to a study of post-analysis software for immune sequencing data. General study findings and limits: Roughly five TRBV segments were significantly more frequent in patients than in controls. TRBV5-6, TRBV5-1 and TRBV20-1 were among these segments.

Germline CDR1 is DFQATT and CDR2 is SNEGSKA (reference sequence). V gave up 0 bases and J gave up 5 bases; unmatched junction bases: 15. This CDR3 has 18 residues. Unique molecular identifiers were carried by the TCR beta cDNA libraries. Input populations of 1 to 10 million T cells gave rise to roughly 500,000 cDNA molecules. TCRdb called the PCR reads again in MiXCR, with one record for every CDR3 protein. This table holds approximately 150,000 distinct CDR3 sequences, 30% found once. Input material: blood. The chain combines TRBV20-1 with TRBJ2-1; 8 nucleotides agree with TRBD2. This TCR was sampled from a girl aged 10-17 years with multiple sclerosis. CDR3 sequence (DNA): TGCAGTGCTAGAGATCTCGAATACCTAGCGGGTGATCACAATGAGCAGTTCTTC. Translated: CSARDLEYLAGDHNEQFF.